Detailed here is one T cell receptor (beta chain). These data come from a study of control samples from healthy donors and cancer patients. V was cut by 1 base and J by 0 bases, with 7 bases left in between. Per the germline V gene, CDR1 is MNHNS and CDR2 is SASEGT. This CDR3 spans 15 amino acids. The method was immunoSEQ multiplex PCR; TCRdb's version includes in-frame clones alone and lacks a portion of them. The sample holds about 28,000 clones; 80% to 90% are singletons and the top ten take more than 1.5%. The sample taken for sequencing was PBMCs. This clonotype was obtained from a middle-aged woman with lung cancer. The rearrangement uses TRBV6-1 and TRBJ2-4; D is ambiguous. The CDR3 nucleotides are TGTGCCAGCAGTGAAGAATTTCTAGCCAAAAACATTCAGTACTTC. Its translation: CASSEEFLAKNIQYF.